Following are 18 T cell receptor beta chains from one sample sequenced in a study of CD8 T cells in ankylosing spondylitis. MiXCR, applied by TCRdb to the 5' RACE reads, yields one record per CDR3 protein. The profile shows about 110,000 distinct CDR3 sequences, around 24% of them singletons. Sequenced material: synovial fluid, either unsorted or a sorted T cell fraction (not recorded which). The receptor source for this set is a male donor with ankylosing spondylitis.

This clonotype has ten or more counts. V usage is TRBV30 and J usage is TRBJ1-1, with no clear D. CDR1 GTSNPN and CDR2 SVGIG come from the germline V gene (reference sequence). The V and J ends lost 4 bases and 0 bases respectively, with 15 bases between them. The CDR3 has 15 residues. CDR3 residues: CAWTQSRLLNTEAFF. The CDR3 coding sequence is TGTGCCTGGACTCAAAGTCGGCTCTTGAACACTGAAGCTTTCTTT.

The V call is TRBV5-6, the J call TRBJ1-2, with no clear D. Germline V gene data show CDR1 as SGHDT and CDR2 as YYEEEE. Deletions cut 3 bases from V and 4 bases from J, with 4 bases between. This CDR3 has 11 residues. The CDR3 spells CASSSGYGYTF. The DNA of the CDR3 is TGTGCCAGCAGCTCGGGCTATGGCTACACCTTC.

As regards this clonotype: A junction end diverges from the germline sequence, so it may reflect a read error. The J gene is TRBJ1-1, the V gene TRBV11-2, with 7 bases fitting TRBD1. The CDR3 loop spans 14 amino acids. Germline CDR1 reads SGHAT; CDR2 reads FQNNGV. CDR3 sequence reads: CASSLEQGRTEVFF. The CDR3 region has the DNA TGTGCCAGCAGCTTAGAACAGGGGCGAACTGAAGTTTTCTTT.

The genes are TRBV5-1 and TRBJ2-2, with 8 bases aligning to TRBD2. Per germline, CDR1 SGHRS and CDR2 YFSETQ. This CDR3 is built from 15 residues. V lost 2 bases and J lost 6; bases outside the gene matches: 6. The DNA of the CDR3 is TGCGCCAGCAGCTTCGGTAGCGGGACGGCCGGGGAGCTGTTTTTT. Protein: CASSFGSGTAGELFF.

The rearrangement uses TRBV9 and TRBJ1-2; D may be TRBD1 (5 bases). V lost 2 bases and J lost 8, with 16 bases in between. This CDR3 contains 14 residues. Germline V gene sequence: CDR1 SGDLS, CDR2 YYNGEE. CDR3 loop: CASSVPGGTRGYTF. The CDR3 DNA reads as TGTGCCAGCAGCGTTCCCGGAGGGACCCGGGGCTACACCTTC.

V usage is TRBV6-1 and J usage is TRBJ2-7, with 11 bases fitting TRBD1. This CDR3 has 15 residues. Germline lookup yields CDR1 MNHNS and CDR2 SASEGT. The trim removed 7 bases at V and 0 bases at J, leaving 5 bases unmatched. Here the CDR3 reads CASKAGQGVSYEQYV. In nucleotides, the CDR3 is TGTGCCAGCAAAGCGGGACAGGGGGTCTCCTACGAGCAGTACGTC.

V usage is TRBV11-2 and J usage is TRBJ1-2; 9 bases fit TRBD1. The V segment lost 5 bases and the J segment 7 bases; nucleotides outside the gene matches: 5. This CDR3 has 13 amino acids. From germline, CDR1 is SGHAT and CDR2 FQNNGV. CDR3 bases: TGTGCCAGCAGCCCGGACAGGGGAGCTGGCTACACCTTC. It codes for CASSPDRGAGYTF.

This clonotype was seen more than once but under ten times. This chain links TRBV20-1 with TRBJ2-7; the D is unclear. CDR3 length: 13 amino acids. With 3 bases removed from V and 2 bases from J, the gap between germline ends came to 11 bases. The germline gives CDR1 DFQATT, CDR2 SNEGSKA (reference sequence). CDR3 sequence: CSARAILAYEQYV. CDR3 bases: TGCAGTGCTAGGGCTATCTTAGCCTACGAGCAGTACGTC.

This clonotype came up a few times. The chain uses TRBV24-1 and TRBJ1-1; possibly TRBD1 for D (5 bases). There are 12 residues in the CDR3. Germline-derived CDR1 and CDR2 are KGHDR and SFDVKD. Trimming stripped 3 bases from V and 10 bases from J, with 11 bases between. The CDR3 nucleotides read TGTGCCACCAGTGATCGCCAGGGTTTAGCTTTCTTT. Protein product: CATSDRQGLAFF.

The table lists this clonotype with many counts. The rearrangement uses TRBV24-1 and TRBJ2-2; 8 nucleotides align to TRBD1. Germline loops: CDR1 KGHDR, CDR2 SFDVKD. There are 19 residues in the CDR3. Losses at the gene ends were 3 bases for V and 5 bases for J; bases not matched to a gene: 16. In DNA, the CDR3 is TGTGCCACCAGTGATCCACGGGGACAACAGGGGGAGGTTACCGGGGAGCTGTTTTTT. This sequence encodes CATSDPRGQQGEVTGELFF.

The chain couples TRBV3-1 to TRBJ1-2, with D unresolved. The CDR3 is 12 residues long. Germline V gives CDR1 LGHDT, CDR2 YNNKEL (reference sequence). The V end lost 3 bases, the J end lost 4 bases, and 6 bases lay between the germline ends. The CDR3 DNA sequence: TGTGCCAGCAGCCAGGGTACCTATGGCTACACCTTC. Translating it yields CASSQGTYGYTF. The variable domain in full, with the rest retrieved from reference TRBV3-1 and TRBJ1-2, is DTAVSQTPKYLVTQMGNDKSIKCEQNLGHDTMYWYKQDSKKFLKIMFSYNNKELIINETVPNRFSPKSPDKAHLNLHINSLELGDSAVYFCASSQGTYGYTFGSGTRLTVV.

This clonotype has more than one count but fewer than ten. The CDR3 DNA is TGCAGTGCTAGCGCCGACAGGGGAGTATATGGCTACACCTTC. Its translation: CSASADRGVYGYTF. V is TRBV20-1 and J is TRBJ1-2; 8 bases map to TRBD1. Germline V gives CDR1 DFQATT, CDR2 SNEGSKA (reference sequence). This CDR3 comprises 14 residues. Trimming removed 3 bases from V and 5 bases from J; junction bases left unmatched: 8.

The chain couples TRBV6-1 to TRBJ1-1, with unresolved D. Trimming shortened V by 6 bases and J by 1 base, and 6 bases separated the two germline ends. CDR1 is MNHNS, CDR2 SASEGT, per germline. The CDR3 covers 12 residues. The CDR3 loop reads CASRGRNTEAFF. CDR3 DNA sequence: TGTGCCAGCAGGGGGAGGAACACTGAAGCTTTCTTT.

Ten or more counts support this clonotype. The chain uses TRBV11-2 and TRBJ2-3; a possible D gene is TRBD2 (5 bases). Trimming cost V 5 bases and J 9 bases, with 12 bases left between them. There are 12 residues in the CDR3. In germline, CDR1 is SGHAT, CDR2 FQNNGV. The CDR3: CASSPISGTQYF. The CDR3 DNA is TGTGCCAGCAGCCCGATATCGGGGACGCAGTATTTT.

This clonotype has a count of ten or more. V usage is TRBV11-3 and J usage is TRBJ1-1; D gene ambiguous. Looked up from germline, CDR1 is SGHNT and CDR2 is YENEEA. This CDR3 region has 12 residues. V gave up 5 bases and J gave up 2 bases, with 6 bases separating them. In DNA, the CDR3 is TGTGCCAGCAGCCCCTTTAACACTGAAGCTTTCTTT. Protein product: CASSPFNTEAFF. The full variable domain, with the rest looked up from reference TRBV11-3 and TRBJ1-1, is EAGVVQSPRYKIIEKKQPVAFWCNPISGHNTLYWYLQNLGQGPELLIRYENEEAVDDSQLPKDRFSAERLKGVDSTLKIQPAELGDSAVYLCASSPFNTEAFFGQGTRLTVV.

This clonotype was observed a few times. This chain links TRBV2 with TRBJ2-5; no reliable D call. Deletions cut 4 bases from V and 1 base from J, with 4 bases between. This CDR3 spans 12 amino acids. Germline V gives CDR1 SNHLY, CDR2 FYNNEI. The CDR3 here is CASSVVQETQYF. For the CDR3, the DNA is TGTGCCAGCAGTGTTGTCCAAGAGACCCAGTACTTC.

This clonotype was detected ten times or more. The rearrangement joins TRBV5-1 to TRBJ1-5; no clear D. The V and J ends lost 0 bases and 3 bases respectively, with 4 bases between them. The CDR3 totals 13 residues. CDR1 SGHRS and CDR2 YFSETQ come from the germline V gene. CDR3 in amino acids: CASSLGDNQPQHF. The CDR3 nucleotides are TGCGCCAGCAGCTTGGGTGACAATCAGCCCCAGCATTTT.

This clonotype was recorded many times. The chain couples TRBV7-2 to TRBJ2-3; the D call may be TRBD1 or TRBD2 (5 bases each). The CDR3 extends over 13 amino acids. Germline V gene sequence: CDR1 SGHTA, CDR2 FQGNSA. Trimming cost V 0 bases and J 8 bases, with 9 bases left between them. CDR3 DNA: TGTGCCAGCAGCTTAGCTCAGGGAGCTACGCAGTATTTT. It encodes CASSLAQGATQYF.